This T cell receptor (beta chain) was identified during a study of blood T cell repertoires in COVID-19 (dated by TCRdb to 2020 to 2021). With respect to the entire study: Samples covering the acute and convalescent phases of COVID-19 were provided by collaborators in the United States, Italy and Spain. The sample metadata nearly always contained a de-identified subject ID, COVID-19 status, age in years and sex. HLA class I and class II types, where available, came from metadata supplied by the sample provider rather than from assay-based typing. The material from the prospective study consisted of cDNA or gDNA derived from T cells, B-cell-depleted T cells, or PBMCs. Samples were obtained from the ongoing ImmuneRACE study (first 160 participants) and from some 1,300 subjects provided by 6 global collaborators. Subjects who had been exposed to COVID-19, were actively infected with it, or had recovered from it provided the deeply sampled blood TCRbeta repertoires that made up the dataset. A freely available public database, intended as a resource for researchers studying the immune response to SARS-CoV-2, is where the repertoires were released.

Study-wide findings and limitations: The quantity of clinical and demographic metadata differed by source and by participant and was supplied without curation.

The CDR3 numbers 15 residues from cysteine through phenylalanine. Solely the CDR3 DNA is kept, with 45 bases framed from the first base. Via the germline V gene, CDR1 is SGDLS and CDR2 YYNGEE. Trimming costs V 0 bases and J 0 bases, and their ends lie 7 bases apart. Worth noting for this clone: Its antigen target is currently unknown. Base qualities are not recorded, but no much larger clone differs from it by a single base.

The immunoSEQ Assay, a bias-controlled multiplex PCR, was used to amplify TCRbeta CDR3 regions from genomic DNA. The original pipeline was this. Nucleated cell counts per sample were estimated from amplification of reference gene primers within the assay. To quantify the absolute abundance of each unique TCRbeta CDR3 rearrangement, sequence reads were collapsed and filtered. For each sample, productive Simpson clonality was calculated as the square root of Simpson's diversity index over productive rearrangements. Not all clones reach the TCRdb copy of this immuneACCESS table, which keeps in-frame sequences only. Checked studies attribute under half of the gap to unresolved V genes and leave the rest unexplained. Clone size and the V and J calls come from that table; the DNA yielded D and trimming. This sample comprises 280,000 or so clones, about nine tenths of them detected only once. Jointly, the top ten make up around 12% of the sample.

The collaborating institutions used their own protocols to collect whole blood in K2EDTA tubes. For TCRbeta analysis, collaborator samples were shipped as frozen whole blood, as isolated PBMCs, or as DNA extracted from either sample type. This clonotype originated in a woman in her fifties or sixties with acute or convalescent COVID-19. The chain couples TRBV9 to TRBJ1-3; a tentative D call is TRBD1 (5 bases match). The sample taken for sequencing was peripheral blood. The bases are TGTGCCAGCAGCGTAGGGGGGGTCTCTGGAAACACCATATATTTT. It translates as CASSVGGVSGNTIYF.